This T cell receptor beta chain is drawn from a study of T cells after posttransplantation cyclophosphamide. Cells defined as naive were viable CD3+CD4+ or CD3+CD8+ and CCR7+CD45RA+CD45RO-CD95-CD27+CD28+. This related bone marrow graft donor gave peripheral blood on the day of marrow donation. A word on this clone: The antigen is undetermined.

Study-wide points: TRB clonality was highly associated with recipient CMV seropositivity and reactivation. Later post-transplant blood repertoires were often dominated by donor CD8+ memory clones. Skin or GI-infiltrating T cells shared few TRB sequences with blood.

Some clones are missing from TCRdb's copy, which holds only in-frame ones; the method was immunoSEQ multiplex PCR. The data contain some 20,000 clones, 97% of them singletons. The V end lost 5 bases, the J end lost 7 bases, and 17 bases lay between the germline ends. Germline assignment: CDR1 SGHTA and CDR2 FQGTGA. This CDR3 region has 15 residues. The chain has TRBV7-3 and TRBJ2-2; perhaps TRBD2 as D (6 bases). The source of this sequence is a man aged 45-60 years in good health, CMV-negative, and a related stem cell transplant donor. What was sequenced was naive CD4+ T cells sorted from PBMCs. CDR3 residues: CASSLMPGVSGELFF. The CDR3 coding sequence is TGTGCCAGCAGCCTCATGCCGGGGGTGAGCGGGGAGCTGTTTTTT.